Shown below are 26 T cell receptor beta chains from a single sample sequenced in a study of shared clonotypes between healthy human individuals. The protocol was immunoSEQ multiplex PCR, while the TCRdb copy is restricted to in-frame clones and leaves out a portion. The sample includes about 990,000 clones, roughly 74% of them seen just once. The source material was memory CD4+ T cells from PBMCs. Subset of the sample: CD45RA-negative fraction. The receptors shown here come from a man younger than 35 in good health. Some clones in this sample may be carry-over from other donors' samples.

This clone was seen a handful of times. The V gene is TRBV27, the J gene TRBJ1-4; the D gene is possibly TRBD1 (5 bases). The CDR3 is made up of 16 amino acids. V dropped 3 bases and J dropped 0 bases, with 11 bases sitting between them. CDR1 is MNHEY, CDR2 SMNVEV, per germline (reference sequence). For the CDR3, the DNA is TGTGCCAGCAGTTTTCGCAGGGATGCAACTAATGAAAAACTGTTTTTT. Its protein is CASSFRRDATNEKLFF.

Comment on this clone: In the same sample, other DNA sequences code for this CDR3. The chain recombines TRBV28 with TRBJ2-3; D is ambiguous. V was trimmed by 3 bases and J by 6 bases, leaving 7 bases between them. The CDR3 extends over 12 amino acids. Germline-derived CDR1 and CDR2 are MDHEN and SYDVKM. CDR3: CASSFGLDTQYF. In nucleotides, the CDR3 is TGTGCCAGCAGTTTCGGGTTGGATACGCAGTATTTT.

The V gene is TRBV7-9, the J gene TRBJ2-4, with 7 bases fitting TRBD2. The J segment lost 6 bases and the V segment lost 5 bases, leaving 7 bases of the junction unmatched. The CDR3 is 14 residues long. Germline CDR1 reads SEHNR; CDR2 reads FQNEAQ (reference sequence). In nucleotides, the CDR3 is TGTGCCAGCAGCCCCGGGGGGTATGGAAACATTCAGTACTTC. Translating it yields CASSPGGYGNIQYF.

The chain is built from TRBV6-5 and TRBJ1-5; D might be TRBD1 (5 bases). CDR3 length equals 15 residues. V lost 6 bases, J lost 2 bases, and 14 bases lay in between. CDR1 MNHEY and CDR2 SVGAGI come from the germline V gene. The CDR3 DNA follows: TGTGCCAGCAGGAGGGGTTTTGAAGGCAATCAGCCCCAGCATTTT. The encoded protein is CASRRGFEGNQPQHF.

This clone was seen a few times. The gene calls are TRBV7-8 and TRBJ2-3; no definite D call. The ends were cut back, 5 bases at V and 0 bases at J, with 15 bases in the middle. CDR3 length: 16 amino acids. Looked up from germline, CDR1 is SGHVS and CDR2 is FQNEAQ. The CDR3, as DNA: TGTGCCAGCAGCCCGAGGCCCCGGGCAAGCACAGATACGCAGTATTTT. This sequence encodes CASSPRPRASTDTQYF.

The rearrangement uses TRBV7-3 and TRBJ1-1; TRBD1 is a possible D gene (6 bases). Trimming shortened V by 10 bases and J by 2 bases, and 14 bases separated the two germline ends. The germline V gene has CDR1 SGHTA and CDR2 FQGTGA. This CDR3 spans 13 amino acids. CDR3 loop: CANSRGQNTEAFF. CDR3 sequence (DNA): TGTGCCAACTCCCGGGGGCAAAACACTGAAGCTTTCTTT.

This clone was observed once. The V call is TRBV6-5, the J call TRBJ1-1; D call uncertain. Trimming pared 6 bases from V and 2 bases from J, leaving 10 bases between. The germline V gene encodes CDR1 MNHEY and CDR2 SVGAGI. The CDR3 runs to 13 residues. The CDR3 loop is CASSSGPNTEAFF. CDR3 DNA sequence: TGTGCCAGCAGCTCCGGGCCTAACACTGAAGCTTTCTTT.

The V and J genes are TRBV7-6 and TRBJ2-2; D unclear. Deletions cut 2 bases from V and 6 bases from J, with 10 bases between. The CDR3 has 14 residues. Germline CDR1 and CDR2: SGHVS and FNYEAQ. In nucleotides, the CDR3 is TGTGCCAGCAGCTTAATTCTGTGGCCCGGGGAGCTGTTTTTT. It yields the protein CASSLILWPGELFF.

The CDR3 sequence: CASSQEPPETQYF. As DNA, the CDR3 is TGCGCCAGCAGCCAAGAGCCCCCAGAGACCCAGTACTTC. The gene calls are TRBV4-1 and TRBJ2-5, with D uncertain. The germline CDR1 and CDR2 sequences are MGHRA and YSYEKL. The CDR3 totals 13 residues. V lost 0 bases, J lost 4 bases, and 6 bases lay in between.

A few counts support this clone. The genes are TRBV4-3 and TRBJ1-4; D not resolved. V was clipped by 0 bases and J by 7 bases, with 12 bases between them. The CDR3 covers 15 residues. Germline CDR1 is LGHNA and CDR2 is YSLEER. The CDR3 region is CASSQDWQVGEKLFF. CDR3 DNA sequence: TGCGCCAGCAGCCAAGACTGGCAGGTCGGTGAAAAACTGTTTTTT.

The chain employs TRBV27 and TRBJ2-5; tentative D call: TRBD1 (6 bases). Looked up from germline, CDR1 is MNHEY and CDR2 is SMNVEV (reference sequence). Trimming shortened V by 2 bases and J by 5 bases, and 9 bases separated the two germline ends. The CDR3 has 13 residues. CDR3 nucleotides: TGTGCCAGCAGTTTAGACAGGATCGAGACCCAGTACTTC. Amino acids: CASSLDRIETQYF.

This clone showed up many times. This sequence joins TRBV18 and TRBJ2-7; 7 nucleotides align to TRBD2. The CDR3 has 17 amino acids. Germline V gene sequence: CDR1 KGHSH, CDR2 LQKENI. Trimming at V came to 2 bases and at J to 0 bases, leaving 10 bases not matched to a gene. This CDR3 reads CASSPGGGGDSSYEQYF. The CDR3 DNA sequence: TGTGCCAGCTCACCAGGTGGGGGGGGAGACTCCTCCTACGAGCAGTACTTC.

This chain connects TRBV6-5 to TRBJ2-3; D might be TRBD2 (5 bases). The germline V and J ends were trimmed by 6 bases and 2 bases, with 15 bases remaining between them. CDR1 MNHEY and CDR2 SVGAGI come from the germline V gene. The CDR3 is 15 amino acids. DNA for the CDR3: TGTGCCAGCAGATCAGAAACGGAGGACACAGATACGCAGTATTTT. It is translated as CASRSETEDTDTQYF.

The V and J genes are TRBV30 and TRBJ2-7; D unclear. The CDR3 spans 12 residues. V was clipped by 3 bases and J by 3 bases, with 9 bases between them. The germline V gene encodes CDR1 GTSNPN and CDR2 SVGIG (reference sequence). The CDR3 sequence is CAWRLTFYEQYF. The CDR3 DNA follows: TGTGCCTGGAGACTAACCTTCTACGAGCAGTACTTC.

The chain is built from TRBV4-1 and TRBJ2-1; possible D gene TRBD2, 5 bases. Germline assignment: CDR1 MGHRA and CDR2 YSYEKL. There are 15 residues in the CDR3. V was clipped by 4 bases and J by 4 bases, with 14 bases between them. CDR3 nucleotide sequence: TGCGCCAGCAGCCCCACTGCTCGGGGATACAATGAGCAGTTCTTC. Translating it yields CASSPTARGYNEQFF.

The V call is TRBV29-1, the J call TRBJ1-5; a weak D match, TRBD1 (5 bases). Germline-derived CDR1 and CDR2 are SQVTM and ANQGSEA. This CDR3 is built from 13 residues. V was pared by 0 bases and J by 7 bases, with 10 bases between. CDR3 in DNA: TGCAGCGTTGAAGAATTTGGGGGGCAGCCCCAGCATTTT. Protein product: CSVEEFGGQPQHF.

V and J are TRBV5-1 and TRBJ2-7; 16 bases map to TRBD2. V gave up 0 bases and J gave up 4 bases; unmatched junction bases: 19. In germline, CDR1 is SGHRS, CDR2 YFSETQ. CDR3 length: 22 amino acids. The CDR3 here is CASSLAGDLLPGLAGGPYEQYF. In DNA form, the CDR3 reads TGCGCCAGCAGCTTGGCCGGAGATTTATTACCGGGACTAGCGGGAGGGCCGTACGAGCAGTACTTC.

V gene TRBV11-2 combines with J gene TRBJ2-4, with a tentative D call TRBD2 (6 bases). The CDR3 contains 14 residues. Trimming pared 2 bases from V and 6 bases from J, leaving 11 bases between. Per germline, CDR1 SGHAT and CDR2 FQNNGV. The DNA of the CDR3 is TGTGCCAGCAGCTTATTGCGGGATGGAAACATTCAGTACTTC. This codes for CASSLLRDGNIQYF.

The CDR3 loop reads CASSKLASDNEQFF. In DNA, the CDR3 is TGCGCCAGCAGCAAGCTTGCTTCCGACAATGAGCAGTTCTTC. This chain connects TRBV5-1 to TRBJ2-1; unclear D gene. Germline values: CDR1 SGHRS, CDR2 YFSETQ. CDR3 size: 14 residues. The V end lost 4 bases, the J end lost 5 bases, and 13 bases lay between the germline ends.

This chain connects TRBV7-2 to TRBJ2-3; 7 bases are a match to TRBD1. Germline loops: CDR1 SGHTA, CDR2 FQGNSA. J lost 4 bases, V lost 5 bases, and 6 bases had no gene match. The CDR3 totals 14 residues. The CDR3: CASSPGTAADTQYF. CDR3 DNA: TGTGCCAGCAGCCCCGGGACAGCAGCAGATACGCAGTATTTT. Supplemented by reference TRBV7-2 and TRBJ2-3, the full variable domain reads GAGVSQSPSNKVTEKGKDVELRCDPISGHTALYWYRQSLGQGLEFLIYFQGNSAPDKSGLPSDRFSAERTGGSVSTLTIQRTQQEDSAVYLCASSPGTAADTQYFGPGTRLTVL.

The chain carries TRBV15 and TRBJ2-6; D unresolved. The germline gives CDR1 LNHNV, CDR2 YYDKDF (reference sequence). Between the trimmed V and J ends, which lost 0 bases and 4 bases, there was a span of 7 bases. This CDR3 region has 15 residues. The CDR3 sequence is CATSRDRWGANVLTF. In DNA form, the CDR3 reads TGTGCCACCAGCAGAGATCGTTGGGGGGCCAACGTCCTGACTTTC. The whole variable domain, filled in from reference TRBV15 and TRBJ2-6, reads DAMVIQNPRYQVTQFGKPVTLSCSQTLNHNVMYWYQQKSSQAPKLLFHYYDKDFNNEADTPDNFQSRRPNTSFCFLDIRSPGLGDTAMYLCATSRDRWGANVLTFGAGSRLTVL.

The rearrangement links TRBV6-1 to TRBJ2-7; possibly TRBD2 for D (5 bases). The CDR3 runs 14 residues. The V gene lost 4 bases and the J gene lost 4 bases, with 14 bases spanning the gap. CDR1 MNHNS and CDR2 SASEGT come from the germline V gene. The CDR3 reads CASSVTRFGYEQYF. The CDR3 DNA reads as TGTGCCAGCAGTGTCACTAGATTTGGGTACGAGCAGTACTTC.

The chain uses TRBV5-6 and TRBJ1-3, with D maybe TRBD1 (5 bases). This CDR3 is built from 15 residues. V lost 2 bases and J 4 bases, leaving 13 bases between the germline ends. Germline CDR1 reads SGHDT; CDR2 reads YYEEEE. For the CDR3, the DNA is TGTGCCAGCAGCTTCGGTGGGGCCGCCGGAAACACCATATATTTT. Translation: CASSFGGAAGNTIYF.

This chain joins TRBV6-4 and TRBJ2-1, with D possibly TRBD1 on 5 matching bases. Trimming removed 2 bases from V and 8 bases from J, with 16 bases in between. CDR1 is MRHNA, CDR2 SNTAGT, per germline. The CDR3 covers 15 residues. The CDR3 here is CASSDEPGILYEQFF. For the CDR3, the DNA is TGTGCCAGCAGTGACGAGCCAGGGATCCTCTATGAGCAGTTCTTC.

This chain joins TRBV2 and TRBJ2-1, with 9 positions matching TRBD2. Germline V lookup: CDR1 SNHLY, CDR2 FYNNEI. The CDR3 runs 11 residues. The J segment lost 13 bases and the V segment lost 5 bases, leaving 3 bases of the junction unmatched. Here the CDR3 reads CASSYSGGQFF. CDR3 nucleotide sequence: TGTGCCAGCAGTTATAGCGGGGGACAGTTCTTC.

The chain links TRBV29-1 to TRBJ2-5, with D uncertain. CDR3 length equals 12 residues. Germline assignment: CDR1 SQVTM and CDR2 ANQGSEA. With 2 bases removed from V and 7 bases from J, the gap between germline ends came to 11 bases. Written as DNA, the CDR3 is TGCAGCGTTGAACAAGGGTTTGGGACCCAGTACTTC. This gives the protein CSVEQGFGTQYF.